This T cell receptor (beta chain) stems from a study of blood T cells in healthy people across ages (dated by TCRdb to the mid-2010s). Context from the whole study: Template switching captured roughly one uniquely barcoded TCR beta cDNA molecule per two T cells in model experiments. Age-related changes in TCR beta repertoire diversity were measured in the study by deep sequencing normalized with unique cDNA molecular identifiers. The donors were divided into four age groups: young (average around 15 years), middle-aged (about 41), aged (around 67) and long-lived (about 84). To avoid experimental bias, donors of different ages were spread randomly across the sequencing lanes. The study analyzed two additional independent replicas of 1 million unique cDNA reads from the same blood draw for two donors, one aged 18 to 29 and one aged 80 or older. Beyond this particular receptor, the publication reports: Because donor CMV infection status was unknown, age-related changes in expanded clonotypes were potentially confounded. Compared with the aged group, the long-lived group had more naive CD4+ T cells, fewer expanded clones and increased TCR diversity, suggesting age selection. Because profiling used bulk unsorted PBMCs, naive and antigen-experienced compartments could not be compared conclusively. There was a strong correlation between observed TCR beta diversity and the percentage of naive T cells measured by flow cytometry. Estimates of total diversity from one million sequenced T cells were regarded as lower bounds and underestimates. Observed TCR beta diversity per million T cells fell roughly linearly with age, and a significant reduction was already apparent by age approximately 40.

Donors were 39 systemically healthy Caucasian individuals from Russia aged roughly 6 to 95 years. Each donor gave 8 to 10 milliliters of peripheral blood, collected into EDTA-treated Vacutainer tubes. Ficoll-Paque density-gradient centrifugation was used to isolate PBMCs, with at least 6.5 million per sample. Trizol reagent was used to extract total RNA from PBMCs, with at least 5.5 micrograms per sample. For every donor, flow cytometry on a PBMC aliquot measured the percentage of naive CD45RAhigh/CD27high T cells. Receptor libraries were prepared by 5' RACE. These reads were obtained on an Illumina HiSeq 2500. The second PCR ran for roughly 7 to 12 cycles and used a J-beta primer mix along with a sample-barcoded 5' primer. A unique molecular identifier was introduced onto each TCR beta cDNA molecule by a template-switch 5' adaptor carrying 12 random nucleotides. Each sample yielded at least 2.5 million CDR3-containing paired-end reads. The Mint cDNA synthesis kit, primed by a TRBC-specific oligonucleotide, was used to synthesize first-strand cDNA from all RNA. Following uracil-DNA glycosylase treatment, a first 18-cycle PCR with universal primers M1SS and BC2_uni_R was performed on all cDNA. Concerning the study's data processing: For normalization, 1 million high-quality reads were randomly selected from each sample, with every read carrying a distinct molecular identifier. Reads sharing molecular identifiers were discarded rather than binned into consensus sequences. CDR3 identification, clonotype clustering and error correction used MiTCR with a Q25 quality threshold and the strictest error-elimination algorithm. Lower-bound total TCR beta diversity was estimated with a nonparametric unseen species model using Euler transformation. TCRdb cleaned the public reads at Q25 with fastp, built clones with MiXCR and kept in-frame beta chains. Rows are unified per CDR3 protein, each entry keeping the most common DNA and genes. These V and J calls derive from TCRdb rather than the authors' analysis. The sample records just under 900,000 distinct CDR3 sequences, 25% to 30% of which are singletons. Together, the top ten hold approximately 15% of the sample.

In regard to this clonotype: This receptor's antigen is unknown. The record has no base qualities; no much larger clone is one base away.

From the germline V gene, CDR1 is MNHEY and CDR2 is SVGAGI. V lost 6 bases and J lost 0 bases; the stretch between them is 15 bases long. Inclusive of the bounding cysteine and phenylalanine, the CDR3 is 16 residues long. Only the CDR3 portion is preserved as DNA: 48 bases, with reading frame beginning at the first base. The origin of this receptor is a woman aged 80 or over in good health. The source material was blood. The V and J genes are TRBV6-5 and TRBJ2-1, with the D gene uncertain. The CDR3 reads CASRVYAVSSYNEQFF. The DNA is TGTGCCAGCAGAGTCTACGCCGTTAGCTCCTACAATGAGCAGTTCTTC.